The 6 T cell receptor beta chains presented below share a single source sample, sequenced in a study of tumor-infiltrating lymphocytes in primary liver carcinoma. With approximately 500 ng total RNA as template and a constant-region primer, TCR beta cDNA was made. It was through three nested multiplex PCR rounds of slightly modified ARM-PCR that TCR beta libraries arose. The first two PCR rounds used TRBV1-TRBV30 primers with a Cbeta primer, 9 to 11 cycles each. TCRdb independently ran MiXCR on the multiplex PCR reads; one entry per CDR3 protein. The table lists just over 300,000 distinct CDR3 sequences, 50% to 60% of them singletons. Germline DNA was also extracted, with blood RNA taken from unsorted whole blood. Sequenced material: peripheral blood. Receptors originate from a woman in her twenties or thirties with primary liver carcinoma and hepatitis B virus infection.

The rearrangement links TRBV6-2 or TRBV6-3 to TRBJ2-6; D perhaps matches TRBD2 (5 bases). CDR1 and CDR2 from the germline V gene are MNHEY and SVGEGT. The CDR3 has 15 residues. V dropped 5 bases and J dropped 4 bases, with 12 bases sitting between them. As DNA, the CDR3 is TGTGCCAGCAGTGCCCCCTCGGGGGGGGCCAACGTCCTGACTTTC. Its protein is CASSAPSGGANVLTF.

Comments on this clonotype: A read error may explain this, as a much larger clone is one base away. The chain joins TRBV4-1 to TRBJ1-5; D perhaps matches TRBD1 (5 bases). The CDR3 is 15 residues long. Per germline, CDR1 MGHRA and CDR2 YSYEKL. The CDR3 reads CANSLRGHGNQPQHF. DNA for the CDR3: TGCGCCAACAGCCTCAGAGGACACGGCAATCAGCCCCAGCATTTT.

Comments on this clonotype: Sequence at one end of the junction differs from germline and may be a read error. V and J are TRBV7-9 and TRBJ2-2, with TRBD1 matching 9 bases. This CDR3 contains 14 residues. CDR1 is SEHNR and CDR2 is FQNEAQ in the germline V gene (reference sequence). The CDR3, as DNA: TGTGCCAGCAGCGCCGGGACAGGGAACGGGGACCTGTTCTTT. Its translation is CASSAGTGNGDLFF.

A few counts support this clonotype. The V gene is TRBV7-9, the J gene TRBJ2-7; 11 nucleotides match TRBD2. CDR3 length equals 17 residues. V was pared by 1 base and J by 4 bases, with 9 bases of the junction left unmatched. CDR1 and CDR2 (germline): SEHNR, FQNEAQ (reference sequence). The CDR3 reads CASSLGRSGLAGYEQYF. The CDR3 bases are TGTGCCAGCAGCTTAGGGAGAAGCGGACTAGCGGGTTACGAGCAGTACTTC. Filled out from reference TRBV7-9 and TRBJ2-7, the complete variable domain reads DTGVSQNPRHKITKRGQNVTFRCDPISEHNRLYWYRQTLGQGPEFLTYFQNEAQLEKSRLLSDRFSAERPKGSFSTLEIQRTEQGDSAMYLCASSLGRSGLAGYEQYFGPGTRLTVT.

The CDR3 spells CASSSGTSGTYEQYF. The CDR3 region has the DNA TGTGCCAGCAGCAGCGGGACTAGCGGAACCTACGAGCAGTACTTC. The chain employs TRBV6-1 and TRBJ2-7; 11 nucleotides align to TRBD2. V shed 6 bases and J 2 bases; nucleotides not matched to a gene: 6. The CDR3 is made up of 15 amino acids. The germline CDR1 and CDR2 sequences are MNHNS and SASEGT.

Details on this clonotype: A clone one base away is much larger, so this may be a read error. This sequence joins TRBV12-3 or TRBV12-4 and TRBJ1-1; TRBD1 matches at 8 bases. Trimming at V came to 4 bases and at J to 1 base, leaving 2 bases not matched to a gene. The CDR3 has 14 residues. The CDR3 coding sequence is TGTGCCAGCAGTTCAGGGACAGGGAACACTGAAGCTTTCTTT. Amino acids: CASSSGTGNTEAFF.